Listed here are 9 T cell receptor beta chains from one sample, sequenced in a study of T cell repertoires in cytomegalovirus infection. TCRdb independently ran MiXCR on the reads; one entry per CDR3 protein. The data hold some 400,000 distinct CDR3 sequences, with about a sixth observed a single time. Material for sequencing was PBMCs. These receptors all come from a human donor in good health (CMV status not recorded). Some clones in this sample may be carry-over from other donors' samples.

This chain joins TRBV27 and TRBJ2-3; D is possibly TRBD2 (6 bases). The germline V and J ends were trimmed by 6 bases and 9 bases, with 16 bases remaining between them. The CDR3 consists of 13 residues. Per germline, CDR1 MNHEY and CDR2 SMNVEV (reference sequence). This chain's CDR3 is CASRLGGIGTQYF. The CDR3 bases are TGTGCCAGCAGATTGGGGGGAATCGGGACGCAGTATTTT.

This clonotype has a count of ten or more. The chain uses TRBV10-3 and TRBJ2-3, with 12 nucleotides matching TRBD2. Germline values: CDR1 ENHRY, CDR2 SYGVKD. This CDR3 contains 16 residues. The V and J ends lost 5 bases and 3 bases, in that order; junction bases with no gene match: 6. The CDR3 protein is CAISPGGTSGTDTQYF. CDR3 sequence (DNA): TGTGCCATCAGTCCAGGCGGGACTAGCGGGACAGATACGCAGTATTTT.

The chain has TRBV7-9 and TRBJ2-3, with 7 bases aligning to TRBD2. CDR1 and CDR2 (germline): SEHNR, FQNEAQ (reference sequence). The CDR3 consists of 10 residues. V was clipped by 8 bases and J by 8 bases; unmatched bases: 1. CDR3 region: CASGEGTQYF. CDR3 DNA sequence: TGTGCCAGCGGGGAGGGTACGCAGTATTTT.

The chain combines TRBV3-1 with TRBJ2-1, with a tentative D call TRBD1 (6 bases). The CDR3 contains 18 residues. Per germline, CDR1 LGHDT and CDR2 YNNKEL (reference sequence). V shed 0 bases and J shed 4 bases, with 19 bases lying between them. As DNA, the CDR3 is TGTGCCAGCAGCCAAGATCCCCACGTTACAGGGATGTACAATGAGCAGTTCTTC. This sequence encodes CASSQDPHVTGMYNEQFF.

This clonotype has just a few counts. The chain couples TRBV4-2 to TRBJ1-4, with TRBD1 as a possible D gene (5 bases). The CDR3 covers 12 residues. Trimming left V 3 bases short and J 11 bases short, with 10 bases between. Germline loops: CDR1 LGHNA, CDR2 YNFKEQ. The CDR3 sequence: CASSQGTDKLFF. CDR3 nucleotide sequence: TGTGCCAGCAGCCAGGGGACGGACAAACTGTTTTTT.

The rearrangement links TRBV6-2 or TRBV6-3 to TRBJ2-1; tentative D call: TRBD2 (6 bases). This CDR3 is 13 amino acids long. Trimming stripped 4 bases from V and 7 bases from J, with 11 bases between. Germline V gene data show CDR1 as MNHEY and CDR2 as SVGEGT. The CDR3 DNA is TGTGCCAGCAGTTCTCGGGAGCGGAATGAGCAGTTCTTC. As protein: CASSSRERNEQFF.

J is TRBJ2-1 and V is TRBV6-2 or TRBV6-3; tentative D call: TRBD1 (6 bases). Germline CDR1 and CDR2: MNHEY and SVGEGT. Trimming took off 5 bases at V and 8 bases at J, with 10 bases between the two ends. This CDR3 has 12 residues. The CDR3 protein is CASSNRVHEQFF. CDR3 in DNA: TGTGCCAGCAGTAACAGGGTGCATGAGCAGTTCTTC.

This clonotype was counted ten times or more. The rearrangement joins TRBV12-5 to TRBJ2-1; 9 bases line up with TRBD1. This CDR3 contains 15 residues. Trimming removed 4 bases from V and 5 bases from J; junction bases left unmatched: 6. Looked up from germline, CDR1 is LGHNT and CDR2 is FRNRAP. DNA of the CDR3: TGTGCTAGTGGTTCAGGACAGGGGACGAACAATGAGCAGTTCTTC. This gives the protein CASGSGQGTNNEQFF.

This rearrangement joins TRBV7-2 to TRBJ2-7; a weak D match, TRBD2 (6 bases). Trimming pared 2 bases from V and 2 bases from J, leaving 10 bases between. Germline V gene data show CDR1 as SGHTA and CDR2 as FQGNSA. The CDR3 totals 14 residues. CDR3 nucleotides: TGTGCCAGCAGCTTACGGGACTGGACCTACGAGCAGTACTTC. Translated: CASSLRDWTYEQYF. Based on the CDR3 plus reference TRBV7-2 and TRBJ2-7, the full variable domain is GAGVSQSPSNKVTEKGKDVELRCDPISGHTALYWYRQSLGQGLEFLIYFQGNSAPDKSGLPSDRFSAERTGGSVSTLTIQRTQQEDSAVYLCASSLRDWTYEQYFGPGTRLTVT.